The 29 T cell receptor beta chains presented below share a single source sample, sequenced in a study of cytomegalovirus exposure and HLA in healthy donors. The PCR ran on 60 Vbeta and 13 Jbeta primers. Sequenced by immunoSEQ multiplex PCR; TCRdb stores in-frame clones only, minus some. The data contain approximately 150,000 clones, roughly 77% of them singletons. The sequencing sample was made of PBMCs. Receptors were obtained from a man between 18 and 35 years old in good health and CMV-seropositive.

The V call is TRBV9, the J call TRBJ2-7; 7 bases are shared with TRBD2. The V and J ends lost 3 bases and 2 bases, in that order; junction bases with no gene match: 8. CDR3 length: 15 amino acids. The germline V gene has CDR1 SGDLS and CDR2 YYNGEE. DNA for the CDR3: TGTGCCAGCAGCGAGAGGGACTACCCGACCTACGAGCAGTACTTC. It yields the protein CASSERDYPTYEQYF.

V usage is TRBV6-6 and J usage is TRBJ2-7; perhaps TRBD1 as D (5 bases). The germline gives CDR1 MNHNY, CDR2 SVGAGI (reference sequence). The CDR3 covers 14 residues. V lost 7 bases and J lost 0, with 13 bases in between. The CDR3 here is CASTLTQGSYEQYF. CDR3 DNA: TGTGCCAGCACCTTGACTCAGGGCTCCTACGAGCAGTACTTC.

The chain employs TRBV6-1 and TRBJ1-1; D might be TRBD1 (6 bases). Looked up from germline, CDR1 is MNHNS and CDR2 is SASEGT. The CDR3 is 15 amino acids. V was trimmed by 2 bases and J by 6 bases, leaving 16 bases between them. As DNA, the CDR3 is TGTGCCAGCAGTGAACTTAAAGTCAGGGGTGCTGAAGCTTTCTTT. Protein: CASSELKVRGAEAFF.

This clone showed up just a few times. CDR3 in amino acids: CASSQRDRVNEKLFF. CDR3 coding DNA: TGTGCCAGCAGCCAGAGAGACAGGGTTAATGAAAAACTGTTTTTT. The V and J genes are TRBV14 and TRBJ1-4; TRBD1 agrees at 7 bases. Germline values: CDR1 SGHDN, CDR2 FVKESK. V lost 3 bases and J lost 4; bases outside the gene matches: 5. The CDR3 runs 15 residues.

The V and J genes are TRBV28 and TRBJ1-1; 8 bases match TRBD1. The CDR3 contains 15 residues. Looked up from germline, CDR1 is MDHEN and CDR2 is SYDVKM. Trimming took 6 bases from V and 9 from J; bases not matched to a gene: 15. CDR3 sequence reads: CASSRHGQGSTKAFF. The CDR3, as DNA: TGTGCCAGCAGCCGTCATGGACAGGGCAGTACTAAAGCTTTCTTT.

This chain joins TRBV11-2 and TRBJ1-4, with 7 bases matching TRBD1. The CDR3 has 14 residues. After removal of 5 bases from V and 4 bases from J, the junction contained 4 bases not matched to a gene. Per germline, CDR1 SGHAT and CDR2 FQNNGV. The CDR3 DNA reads TGTGCCAGCAGCCGGGGACAGCTTAATGAAAAACTGTTTTTT. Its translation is CASSRGQLNEKLFF.

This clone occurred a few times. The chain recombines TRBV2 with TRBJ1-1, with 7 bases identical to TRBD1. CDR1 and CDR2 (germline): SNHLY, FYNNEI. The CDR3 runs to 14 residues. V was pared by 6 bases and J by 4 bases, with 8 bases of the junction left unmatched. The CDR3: CASRWDSQPTEAFF. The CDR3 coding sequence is TGTGCCAGCAGGTGGGACAGCCAGCCCACTGAAGCTTTCTTT.

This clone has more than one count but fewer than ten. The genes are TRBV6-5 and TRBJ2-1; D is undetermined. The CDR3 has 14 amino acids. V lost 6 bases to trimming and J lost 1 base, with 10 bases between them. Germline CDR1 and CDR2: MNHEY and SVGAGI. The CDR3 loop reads CASSLRVSYNEQFF. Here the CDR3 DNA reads TGTGCCAGCAGCCTACGGGTTTCCTACAATGAGCAGTTCTTC.

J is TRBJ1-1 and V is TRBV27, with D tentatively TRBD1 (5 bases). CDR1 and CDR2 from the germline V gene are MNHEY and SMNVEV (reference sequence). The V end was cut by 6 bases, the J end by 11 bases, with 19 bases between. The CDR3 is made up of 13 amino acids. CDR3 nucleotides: TGTGCCAGCAGCCTCCGGGGGGAGGGCTGGGCTTTCTTT. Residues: CASSLRGEGWAFF.

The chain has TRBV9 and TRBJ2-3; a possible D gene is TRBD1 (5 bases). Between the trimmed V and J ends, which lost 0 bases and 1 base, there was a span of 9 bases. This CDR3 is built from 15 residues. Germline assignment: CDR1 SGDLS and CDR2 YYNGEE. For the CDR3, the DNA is TGTGCCAGCAGCGTAGACGGCAGGGGCACAGATACGCAGTATTTT. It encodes CASSVDGRGTDTQYF.

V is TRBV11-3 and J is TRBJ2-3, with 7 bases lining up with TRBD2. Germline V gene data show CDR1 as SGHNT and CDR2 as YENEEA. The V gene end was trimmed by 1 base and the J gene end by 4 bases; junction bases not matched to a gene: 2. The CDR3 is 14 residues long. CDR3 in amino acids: CASSLGLAADTQYF. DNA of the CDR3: TGTGCCAGCAGCTTAGGACTAGCAGCAGATACGCAGTATTTT.

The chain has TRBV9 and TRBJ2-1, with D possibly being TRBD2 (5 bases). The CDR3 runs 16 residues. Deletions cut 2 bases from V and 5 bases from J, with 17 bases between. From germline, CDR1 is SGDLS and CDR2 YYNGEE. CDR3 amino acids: CASSVTGNRRNNEQFF. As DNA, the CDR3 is TGTGCCAGCAGCGTCACCGGGAATAGAAGAAACAATGAGCAGTTCTTC.

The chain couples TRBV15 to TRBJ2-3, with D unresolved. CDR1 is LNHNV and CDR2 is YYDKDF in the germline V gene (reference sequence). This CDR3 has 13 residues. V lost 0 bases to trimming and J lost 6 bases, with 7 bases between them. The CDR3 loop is CATSREALDTQYF. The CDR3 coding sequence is TGTGCCACCAGCAGAGAAGCCCTCGATACGCAGTATTTT.

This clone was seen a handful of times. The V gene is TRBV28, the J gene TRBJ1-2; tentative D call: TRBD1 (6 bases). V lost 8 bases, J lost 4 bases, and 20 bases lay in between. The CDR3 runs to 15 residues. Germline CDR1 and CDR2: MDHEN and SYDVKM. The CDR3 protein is CASDPGGGRGYGYTF. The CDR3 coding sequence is TGTGCCAGCGACCCGGGGGGGGGCCGTGGCTATGGCTACACCTTC.

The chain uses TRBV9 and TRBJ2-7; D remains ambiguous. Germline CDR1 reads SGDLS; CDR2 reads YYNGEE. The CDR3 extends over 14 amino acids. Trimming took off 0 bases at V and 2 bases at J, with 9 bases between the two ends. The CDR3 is CASSVEPQTYEQYF. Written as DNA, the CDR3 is TGTGCCAGCAGCGTAGAACCACAAACCTACGAGCAGTACTTC.

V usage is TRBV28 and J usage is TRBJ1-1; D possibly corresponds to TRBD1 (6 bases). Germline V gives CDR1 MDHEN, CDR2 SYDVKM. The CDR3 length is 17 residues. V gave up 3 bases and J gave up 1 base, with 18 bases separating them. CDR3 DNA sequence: TGTGCCAGCAGTTTTTGGGTTGGGAGGGGGGCGAACACTGAAGCTTTCTTT. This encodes CASSFWVGRGANTEAFF. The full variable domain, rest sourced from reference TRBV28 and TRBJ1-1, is DVKVTQSSRYLVKRTGEKVFLECVQDMDHENMFWYRQDPGLGLRLIYFSYDVKMKEKGDIPEGYSVSREKKERFSLILESASTNQTSMYLCASSFWVGRGANTEAFFGQGTRLTVV.

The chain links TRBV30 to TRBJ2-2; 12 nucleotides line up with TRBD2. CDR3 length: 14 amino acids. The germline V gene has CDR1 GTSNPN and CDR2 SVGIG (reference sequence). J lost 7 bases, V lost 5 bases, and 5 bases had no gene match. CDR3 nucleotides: TGTGCCTGGCGACTAGCGGGAGTTGTCGGGGAGCTGTTTTTT. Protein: CAWRLAGVVGELFF.

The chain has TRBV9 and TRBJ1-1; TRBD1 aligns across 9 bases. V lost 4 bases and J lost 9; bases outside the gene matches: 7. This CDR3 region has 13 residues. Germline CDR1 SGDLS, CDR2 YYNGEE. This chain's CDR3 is CASSSRQGDKAFF. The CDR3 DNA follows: TGTGCCAGCAGCTCTCGACAGGGGGATAAAGCTTTCTTT.

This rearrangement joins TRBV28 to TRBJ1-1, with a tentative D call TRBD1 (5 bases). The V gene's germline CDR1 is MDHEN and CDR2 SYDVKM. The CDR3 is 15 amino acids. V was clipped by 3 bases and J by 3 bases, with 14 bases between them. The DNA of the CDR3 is TGTGCCAGCAGTTTGAGCAGGGTTGGTTACACTGAAGCTTTCTTT. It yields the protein CASSLSRVGYTEAFF.

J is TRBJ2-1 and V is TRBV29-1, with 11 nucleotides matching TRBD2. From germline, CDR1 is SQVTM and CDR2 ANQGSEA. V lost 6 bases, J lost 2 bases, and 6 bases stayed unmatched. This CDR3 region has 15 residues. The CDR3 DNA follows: TGCAGCGTCGGATTACTAGCGGGAGCCTACAATGAGCAGTTCTTC. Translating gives CSVGLLAGAYNEQFF.

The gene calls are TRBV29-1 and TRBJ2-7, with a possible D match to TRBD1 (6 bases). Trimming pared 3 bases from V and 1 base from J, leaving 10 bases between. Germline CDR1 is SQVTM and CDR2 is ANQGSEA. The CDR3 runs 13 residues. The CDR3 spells CSVDTGSSYEQYF. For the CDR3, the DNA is TGCAGCGTTGACACAGGGTCTTCCTACGAGCAGTACTTC.

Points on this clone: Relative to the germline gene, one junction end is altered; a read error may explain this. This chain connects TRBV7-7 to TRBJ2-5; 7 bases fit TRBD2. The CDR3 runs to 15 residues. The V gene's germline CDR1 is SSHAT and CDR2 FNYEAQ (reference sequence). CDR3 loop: CASSLGGGGQETQYF. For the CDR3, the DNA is TGTGCTAGCAGCTTGGGTGGGGGAGGGCAAGAGACCCAGTACTTC. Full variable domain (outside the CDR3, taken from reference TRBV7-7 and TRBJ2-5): GAGVSQSPRYKVTKRGQDVTLRCDPISSHATLYWYQQALGQGPEFLTYFNYEAQPDKSGLPSDRFSAERPEGSISTLTIQRTEQRDSAMYRCASSLGGGGQETQYFGPGTRLLVL.

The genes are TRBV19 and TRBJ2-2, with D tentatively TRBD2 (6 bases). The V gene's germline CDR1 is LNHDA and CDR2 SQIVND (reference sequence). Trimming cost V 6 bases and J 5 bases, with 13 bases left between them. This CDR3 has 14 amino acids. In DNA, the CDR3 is TGTGCCAGTAGAGAGGGAGGATGGACCGGGGAGCTGTTTTTT. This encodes CASREGGWTGELFF.

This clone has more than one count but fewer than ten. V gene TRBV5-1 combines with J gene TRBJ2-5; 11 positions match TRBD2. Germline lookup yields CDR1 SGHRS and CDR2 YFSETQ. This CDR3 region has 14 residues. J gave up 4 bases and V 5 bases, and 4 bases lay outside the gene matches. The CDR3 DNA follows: TGCGCCAGCAGACCTGGACTAGCGGGAGAGACCCAGTACTTC. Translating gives CASRPGLAGETQYF.

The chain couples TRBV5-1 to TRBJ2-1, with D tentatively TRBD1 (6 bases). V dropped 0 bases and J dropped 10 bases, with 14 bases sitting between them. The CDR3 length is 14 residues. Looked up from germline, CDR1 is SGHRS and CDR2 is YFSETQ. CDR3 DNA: TGCGCCAGCAGCTTGGCCGACCAAAGGGGGGAGCAGTTCTTC. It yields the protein CASSLADQRGEQFF.

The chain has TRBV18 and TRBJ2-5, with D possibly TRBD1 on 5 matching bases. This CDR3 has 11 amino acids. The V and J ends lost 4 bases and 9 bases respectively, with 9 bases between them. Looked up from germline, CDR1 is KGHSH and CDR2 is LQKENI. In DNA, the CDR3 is TGTGCCAGCTCACTTCCAGGGTCCCAGTACTTC. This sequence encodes CASSLPGSQYF. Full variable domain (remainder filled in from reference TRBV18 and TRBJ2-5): NAGVMQNPRHLVRRRGQEARLRCSPMKGHSHVYWYRQLPEEGLKFMVYLQKENIIDESGMPKERFSAEFPKEGPSILRIQQVVRGDSAAYFCASSLPGSQYFGPGTRLLVL.

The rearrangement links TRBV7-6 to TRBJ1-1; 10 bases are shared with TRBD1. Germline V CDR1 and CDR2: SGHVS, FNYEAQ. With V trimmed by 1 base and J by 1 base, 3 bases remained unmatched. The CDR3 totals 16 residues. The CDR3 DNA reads TGTGCCAGCAGCTTAGGAAGGACAGGGGGGAACACTGAAGCTTTCTTT. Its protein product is CASSLGRTGGNTEAFF.

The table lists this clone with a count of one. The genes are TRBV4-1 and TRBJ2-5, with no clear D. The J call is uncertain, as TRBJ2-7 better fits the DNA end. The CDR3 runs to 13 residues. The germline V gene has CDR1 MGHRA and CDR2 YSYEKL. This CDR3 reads CASSQPYSYEQYF. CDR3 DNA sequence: TGCGCCAGCAGCCAACCCTACTCCTACGAGCAGTACTTC.

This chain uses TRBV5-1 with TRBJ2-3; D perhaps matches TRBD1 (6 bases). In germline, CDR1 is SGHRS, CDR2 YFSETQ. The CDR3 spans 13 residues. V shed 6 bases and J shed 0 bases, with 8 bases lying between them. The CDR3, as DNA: TGCGCCAGCAACAGGGCGAGCACAGATACGCAGTATTTT. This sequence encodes CASNRASTDTQYF.